These 3 T cell receptor beta chains came from one sample sequenced in a study of OX40 agonist ivuxolimab in advanced cancers. Profiling relied on immunoSEQ multiplex PCR, and the TCRdb table lists in-frame clones only, not all of them. The profile shows about 21,000 clones, around three quarters of them singletons. This material consisted of CD4+ or CD8+ T cells sorted from blood, taken in a trial of the OX40 agonist ivuxolimab. These receptors all come from an adult with an advanced solid tumor such as melanoma, head and neck, liver or kidney cancer.

This rearrangement joins TRBV9 to TRBJ1-1, with D possibly matching TRBD1 (6 bases). Germline V gives CDR1 SGDLS, CDR2 YYNGEE. V lost 2 bases to trimming and J lost 0 bases, with 11 bases between them. The CDR3 covers 15 residues. The CDR3, as DNA: TGTGCCAGCAGCGTCACAGGGTACATGAACACTGAAGCTTTCTTT. Amino acid sequence: CASSVTGYMNTEAFF.

This clone was observed once. This chain connects TRBV30 to TRBJ2-7; D could derive from TRBD1 or TRBD2 (5 bases each). Trimming cost V 4 bases and J 7 bases, with 17 bases left between them. This CDR3 region has 13 residues. Germline loops: CDR1 GTSNPN, CDR2 SVGIG (reference sequence). CDR3 loop: CAWTGTYVGEQYF. Here the CDR3 DNA reads TGTGCCTGGACGGGGACCTACGTGGGGGAGCAGTACTTC.

CDR3 DNA: TGTGCCAGCAGCCCCATGGGATGGAATGAGCAGTTCTTC. It yields the protein CASSPMGWNEQFF. The rearrangement joins TRBV7-3 to TRBJ2-1, with D unresolved. The V gene's germline CDR1 is SGHTA and CDR2 FQGTGA. Trimming removed 5 bases at V and 7 bases at J, with 12 bases between. The CDR3 length is 13 residues. Full variable domain (missing parts from reference TRBV7-3 and TRBJ2-1): GAGVSQTPSNKVTEKGKYVELRCDPISGHTALYWYRQSLGQGPEFLIYFQGTGAADDSGLPNDRFFAVRPEGSVSTLKIQRTERGDSAVYLCASSPMGWNEQFFGPGTRLTVL.